This is a list of T cell receptor beta chains from one sample in a study of CD8+CD57+ T cells in acquired aplastic anemia. Each CDR3 protein is one row after TCRdb ran MiXCR on the reads. The table has 150,000 to 200,000 distinct CDR3 sequences, approximately 44% seen once; the top ten hold roughly 3.5%. Sequences were obtained from sorted CD4+, CD8+, or CD8+CD57+ T cells (not recorded which) from PBMCs. These receptors were collected from a human donor with aplastic anemia. Each CDR3 is given with its conserved first and last residue. A D gene is named only where the DNA matches it firmly. Expanded clones are given a class, and other clones once, few, many or no size at all.

d_call	clone_size	v_call	j_call	cdr3_nt	cdr3_aa
TRBD1	NA	TRBV4-1	TRBJ1-1	TGCGCCAGCAGCCAACTCGGGACAGGAGGGACTGAAGCTTTCTTT	CASSQLGTGGTEAFF
NA	NA	TRBV24-1	TRBJ2-1	TGTGCCACCAGTGATTCCACCCCGTCAGCGGGTAACTACAATGAGCAGTTCTTC	CATSDSTPSAGNYNEQFF
TRBD1	NA	TRBV20-1	TRBJ2-7	TGCAGTGCTCGAGGGACAGCCTACGAGCAGTACTTC	CSARGTAYEQYF
TRBD2	NA	TRBV27	TRBJ2-3	TGTGCCAGCAGTCCCCGGGGGACTAGCGGCACAGATACGCAGTATTTT	CASSPRGTSGTDTQYF
NA	NA	TRBV24-1	TRBJ2-3	TGTGCCACCAGAGGTAGCGGATTCTACACAGATACGCAGTATTTT	CATRGSGFYTDTQYF
NA	once	TRBV9	TRBJ2-3	TGTGCCAGCAGCGTAGTTGGAGGGTCGGATACGCAGTATTTT	CASSVVGGSDTQYF
NA	few	TRBV5-6	TRBJ2-1	TGTGCCGCCCGGCAAGGGGGCACTGGCGGGGGCCTCACCTATGAGCAGTTCTTC	CAARQGGTGGGLTYEQFF
NA	many	TRBV5-5	TRBJ2-1	TGTGCCAGCAGCTTGGACTACAATGAGCAGTTCTTC	CASSLDYNEQFF
TRBD2	many	TRBV20-1	TRBJ2-7	TGCAGTGCTAGAGACCCTAGCGGGGTTGAGCAGTACTTC	CSARDPSGVEQYF
TRBD2	few	TRBV12-5	TRBJ2-5	TGTGCTAGTGGTTTGGTCGGCGGGGGGCCCCAAGAGACCCAGTACTTC	CASGLVGGGPQETQYF
NA	NA	TRBV10-3	TRBJ1-6	TGTGCCAGCAGTGAATCCCCCCAAAGGGAGGCCCTCCACTTT	CASSESPQREALHF
NA	many	TRBV7-2	TRBJ2-3	TGTGCCAGCAGCTTAGCGCGGCCTAGCGCAAGCACAGATACGCAGTATTTT	CASSLARPSASTDTQYF
TRBD1	once	TRBV10-3	TRBJ1-5	TGTGCCATCAGGGTTCAGGGACAGGGGGCGCGTCAGCCCCAGCATTTT	CAIRVQGQGARQPQHF
TRBD2	many	TRBV29-1	TRBJ2-1	TGCAGCGTTGATTGGGGGGGCTCCTACAATGAGCAGTTCTTC	CSVDWGGSYNEQFF
TRBD1	NA	TRBV9	TRBJ1-6	TGTGCCAGCAGTTACTTACCGACAGGGAATTCACCCCTCCACTTT	CASSYLPTGNSPLHF
TRBD1	NA	TRBV10-1	TRBJ1-2	TGCGCCAGCAGTGGGACAGGGGGCGATTACTATGGCTACACCTTC	CASSGTGGDYYGYTF
TRBD1	once	TRBV19	TRBJ1-2	TGTGCCAGTAGTATTACAGGGGGCGCGGAATATGGCTACACCTTC	CASSITGGAEYGYTF
TRBD2	few	TRBV6-5	TRBJ2-1	TGTGCCAGCAGGGGACTAGCCACATACAATGAGCAGTTCTTC	CASRGLATYNEQFF
TRBD2	few	TRBV15	TRBJ2-5	TGTGCCACCAGCAGGAAAGCGGGGGGGCCCCGTGAGACCCAGTACTTC	CATSRKAGGPRETQYF
NA	NA	TRBV24-1	TRBJ1-2	TGTGCCACCAGTGATTTGGGGAACTATGGCTACACCTTC	CATSDLGNYGYTF
NA	NA	TRBV7-2	TRBJ2-7	TGTGCCAGCAGCTGGGGCACCTCCTACGAGCAGTACTTC	CASSWGTSYEQYF
TRBD1	NA	TRBV11-2	TRBJ1-2	TGTGCCAGCAGCCGCGGCCCATCTTCCGGGGACAGGGGGCGAGGCTACACCTTC	CASSRGPSSGDRGRGYTF
NA	NA	TRBV14	TRBJ1-6	TGTGCCAGCAGACGGGCGAATTCACCCCTCCACTTT	CASRRANSPLHF
TRBD1	NA	TRBV20-1	TRBJ1-6	TGCAGTGCTACCCCGGGACAGCACCCGAATTCACCCCTCCACTTT	CSATPGQHPNSPLHF
TRBD2	NA	TRBV6-1	TRBJ2-3	TGTGCCAGCAGCCGGCTGAGCGGGAGTAGTATAGATACGCAGTATTTT	CASSRLSGSSIDTQYF
NA	many	TRBV19	TRBJ1-5	TGTGCCAGTAGCATGGACAGAATCAATCAGCCCCAGCATTTT	CASSMDRINQPQHF
NA	NA	TRBV2	TRBJ1-6	TGTGCCAGCAGTGGGTCGGCCGGAGCTAATTCACCCCTCCACTTT	CASSGSAGANSPLHF
NA	many	TRBV6-1	TRBJ1-5	TGTGCCAGCAGTCTTGGGACAAGGGGACAGCCCCAGCATTTT	CASSLGTRGQPQHF
NA	NA	TRBV10-2	TRBJ1-4	TGCGCCAGCAGTGAGTCTCTCACAGGCGAAAAACTGTTTTTT	CASSESLTGEKLFF
TRBD2	many	TRBV10-3	TRBJ2-3	TGTGCCATCAGTGAGGGCGGGGGGTCCACAGATACGCAGTATTTT	CAISEGGGSTDTQYF
TRBD1	NA	TRBV15	TRBJ2-1	TGTGCCACCAGCAGAGCGACAGGGGTCAATGAGCAGCTCTTC	CATSRATGVNEQLF
NA	NA	TRBV5-1	TRBJ1-1	TGCGCCAGCAGCTTGGGGGCGGGGGTCGCCGCTGAAGCTTTCTTT	CASSLGAGVAAEAFF
NA	NA	TRBV5-4	TRBJ2-5	TGTGCCAGCAGCCTTAAGGGGGGTCAAGAGACCCAGTACTTC	CASSLKGGQETQYF
NA	NA	TRBV7-2	TRBJ1-2	TGTGCCAGCAGTTTATCGGGGGTATATGGCTACACCTTC	CASSLSGVYGYTF
NA	NA	TRBV15	TRBJ1-1	TGTGCCACCAGCATATGGACGAAGAACACTGAAGCTTTCTTT	CATSIWTKNTEAFF
TRBD1	NA	TRBV2	TRBJ2-6	TGTGCCAGCAGTGCTGAGACAGGGGGGACTGGGGCCAACGTCCTGACTTTC	CASSAETGGTGANVLTF
TRBD1	many	TRBV30	TRBJ1-5	TGTGCCTGGAGTTCCCCAGACAGGGAAGATCAGCCCCAGCATTTT	CAWSSPDREDQPQHF
NA	few	TRBV10-3	TRBJ2-7	TGTGCCATCAGTGAGTCAGGGACGGAAACCTACGAGCAGTACTTC	CAISESGTETYEQYF
NA	once	TRBV7-3	TRBJ2-3	TGTGCCAGCAGCCCACAACGGGGGAGCACAGATACGCAGTATTTT	CASSPQRGSTDTQYF
TRBD1	NA	TRBV24-1	TRBJ2-2	TGTGCCACCAGTGTCGGGACAGGCAACACCGGGGAGCTGTTTTTT	CATSVGTGNTGELFF
TRBD2	few	TRBV7-8	TRBJ2-4	TGTGCCAGCAGCAGAGGACTAGCGGAAGTCCTAGCCAAAAACATTCAGTACTTC	CASSRGLAEVLAKNIQYF
NA	NA	TRBV19	TRBJ1-5	TGTGCCAGTAGTACCCACCCCGACATAGGGCAGCCCCAGCATTTT	CASSTHPDIGQPQHF
NA	NA	TRBV25-1	TRBJ1-1	TGTGCCAGCAGTGAACCTGGGACGTCAAACACTGAAGCTTTCTTT	CASSEPGTSNTEAFF
NA	many	TRBV6-1	TRBJ2-3	TGTGCCAGCCGGGACGGATCCACAGATACGCAGTATTTT	CASRDGSTDTQYF
TRBD2	few	TRBV6-5	TRBJ2-1	TGTGCCAGCAGTTATGGACTAGCGGTTTACAATGAGCAGTTCTTC	CASSYGLAVYNEQFF
NA	once	TRBV20-1	TRBJ2-7	TGCAGTGCTAGTCTCGGCAGGGCCAGGGACGAGCAGTACTTC	CSASLGRARDEQYF
TRBD2	many	TRBV5-4	TRBJ2-5	TGTGCCAGCAGCTTGGCCGGGACTAAAGAGACCCAGTACTTC	CASSLAGTKETQYF
NA	NA	TRBV6-5	TRBJ2-1	TGTGCCAGCAGTTCCGGGGCCCCGGCTTACAATGAGCAGTTCTTC	CASSSGAPAYNEQFF
NA	many	TRBV9	TRBJ2-5	TGTGCCAGCAGCGTAGGAGCGCAGGGTGGTCAAGAGACCCAGTACTTC	CASSVGAQGGQETQYF
NA	NA	TRBV11-3	TRBJ1-1	TGTGCCAGCAGCCCACTAGGGACGGGTGAAGCTTTCTTT	CASSPLGTGEAFF
TRBD1	NA	TRBV10-2	TRBJ2-7	TGCGCCAGCTCTCGGGACAGCCACTACGAGCAGTACTTC	CASSRDSHYEQYF
NA	once	TRBV25-1	TRBJ1-1	TGTGCCAGCTCACCCACAGGGTTGGGTAACACTGAAGCTTTCTTT	CASSPTGLGNTEAFF
NA	NA	TRBV10-3	TRBJ2-2	TGTGCCATCAGTGATTCACAGAACACCGGGGAGCTGTTTTTT	CAISDSQNTGELFF